A selection of T cell receptor beta chains follows, all from one sample in a study of post-analysis software for immune sequencing data. Using its own MiXCR run on the PCR reads, TCRdb lists one record per CDR3 protein. Among approximately 730,000 distinct CDR3 sequences listed, around 45% were seen once. Source material: blood. These receptors were collected from a girl aged 5 to 17 with multiple sclerosis. The CDR3 runs from the conserved cysteine through the conserved F or W. Fields, in order: V gene, clone size, J gene, D gene, CDR3 protein, CDR3 DNA. The D gene is left open where the match is weak. Size tells how often a clone was seen (once, few, many) or the class of an expanded clone, and some rows leave it out.

V gene: TRBV12-3/TRBV12-4
clone size: few
J gene: TRBJ2-3
D gene: TRBD2
CDR3 protein: CASSLFPSGRAGDTQYF
CDR3 DNA: TGTGCCAGCAGTTTGTTCCCAAGCGGGAGGGCCGGTGATACGCAGTATTTT

V gene: TRBV7-9
clone size: NA
J gene: TRBJ2-4
D gene: NA
CDR3 protein: CASSASGPQYF
CDR3 DNA: TGTGCCAGCAGCGCCTCGGGACCGCAGTACTTC

V gene: TRBV27
clone size: once
J gene: TRBJ2-4
D gene: NA
CDR3 protein: CASSGVAGGNIQYF
CDR3 DNA: TGTGCCAGCTCCGGGGTAGCTGGGGGAAACATTCAGTACTTC

V gene: TRBV6-5
clone size: once
J gene: TRBJ2-3
D gene: NA
CDR3 protein: CASSYLIREVSEATDTQYF
CDR3 DNA: TGTGCCAGCAGTTACCTCATCCGGGAAGTCAGTGAGGCCACAGATACACAGTATTTT

V gene: TRBV6-5
clone size: few
J gene: TRBJ2-1
D gene: NA
CDR3 protein: CASSYGTGAYNEQFF
CDR3 DNA: TGTGCCAGCAGTTACGGGACGGGGGCATACAATGAGCAGTTCTTC

V gene: TRBV5-6
clone size: NA
J gene: TRBJ2-5
D gene: NA
CDR3 protein: CASSILGQETQYF
CDR3 DNA: TGTGCCAGTAGTATCTTAGGCCAAGAGACCCAGTACTTC

V gene: TRBV6-2/TRBV6-3
clone size: NA
J gene: TRBJ2-5
D gene: NA
CDR3 protein: CASSYSAMGGQETQYF
CDR3 DNA: TGTGCCAGCAGTTATTCGGCGATGGGGGGACAAGAGACCCAGTACTTC

V gene: TRBV12-3/TRBV12-4
clone size: NA
J gene: TRBJ1-1
D gene: TRBD1
CDR3 protein: CASSFDRGHVEAFF
CDR3 DNA: TGTGCCAGCAGTTTTGACAGGGGTCATGTTGAAGCTTTCTTT

V gene: TRBV5-1
clone size: NA
J gene: TRBJ2-7
D gene: NA
CDR3 protein: CASSLGSGGLTYEQYF
CDR3 DNA: TGCGCCAGCAGCTTGGGCTCGGGGGGCCTTACCTACGAGCAGTACTTC

V gene: TRBV11-2
clone size: few
J gene: TRBJ2-3
D gene: NA
CDR3 protein: CASSFPNTDTQYF
CDR3 DNA: TGTGCCAGCAGCTTCCCAAACACAGATACGCAGTATTTT

V gene: TRBV5-6
clone size: NA
J gene: TRBJ2-4
D gene: NA
CDR3 protein: CASSLGAAVHEQYF
CDR3 DNA: TGTGCCAGCAGCTTGGGGGCGGCGGTACATGAGCAGTACTTC